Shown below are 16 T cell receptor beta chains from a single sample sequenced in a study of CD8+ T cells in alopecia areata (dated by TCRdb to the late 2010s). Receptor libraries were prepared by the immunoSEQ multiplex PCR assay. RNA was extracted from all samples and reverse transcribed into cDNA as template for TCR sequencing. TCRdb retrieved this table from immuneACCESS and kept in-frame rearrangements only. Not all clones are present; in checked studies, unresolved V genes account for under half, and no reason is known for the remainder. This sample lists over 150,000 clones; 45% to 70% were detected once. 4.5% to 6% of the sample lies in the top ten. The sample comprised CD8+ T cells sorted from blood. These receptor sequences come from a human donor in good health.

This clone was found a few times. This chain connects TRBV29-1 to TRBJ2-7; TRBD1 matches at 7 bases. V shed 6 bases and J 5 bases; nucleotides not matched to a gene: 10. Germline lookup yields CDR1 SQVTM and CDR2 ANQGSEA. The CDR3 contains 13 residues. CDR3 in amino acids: CSVTSTQGHEQYF. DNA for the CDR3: TGCAGCGTCACCTCTACACAGGGGCACGAGCAGTACTTC.

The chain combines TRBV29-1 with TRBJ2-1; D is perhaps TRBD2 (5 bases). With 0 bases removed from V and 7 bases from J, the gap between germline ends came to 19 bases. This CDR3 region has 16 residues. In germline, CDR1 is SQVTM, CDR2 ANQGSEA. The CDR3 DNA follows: TGCAGCGTTGAAGACCGCAAACTAGATGTGTGGAATGAGCAGTTCTTC. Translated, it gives CSVEDRKLDVWNEQFF.

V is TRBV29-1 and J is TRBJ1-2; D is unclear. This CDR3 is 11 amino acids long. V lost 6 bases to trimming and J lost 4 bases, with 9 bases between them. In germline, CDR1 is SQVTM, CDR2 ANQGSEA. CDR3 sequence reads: CSVLWTYGYTF. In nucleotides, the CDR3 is TGCAGCGTCCTATGGACCTATGGCTACACCTTC.

The CDR3 coding sequence is TGTGCCAGCAGCCCAAGACAGGGTCACGAGCAGTACTTC. This sequence encodes CASSPRQGHEQYF. This rearrangement joins TRBV7-9 to TRBJ2-7, with TRBD1 matching 7 bases. Trimming cost V 5 bases and J 5 bases; bases outside gene matches: 6. This CDR3 spans 13 amino acids. CDR1 SEHNR and CDR2 FQNEAQ come from the germline V gene (reference sequence). Filled out from reference TRBV7-9 and TRBJ2-7, the complete variable domain reads DTGVSQNPRHKITKRGQNVTFRCDPISEHNRLYWYRQTLGQGPEFLTYFQNEAQLEKSRLLSDRFSAERPKGSFSTLEIQRTEQGDSAMYLCASSPRQGHEQYFGPGTRLTVT.

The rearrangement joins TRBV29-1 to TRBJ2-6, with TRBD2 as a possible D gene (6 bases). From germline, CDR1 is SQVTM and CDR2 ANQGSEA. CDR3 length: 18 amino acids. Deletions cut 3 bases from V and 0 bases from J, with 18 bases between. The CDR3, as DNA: TGCAGCGTTGAGGGGGACCGGGACTCCGCCTCTGGGGCCAACGTCCTGACTTTC. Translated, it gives CSVEGDRDSASGANVLTF.

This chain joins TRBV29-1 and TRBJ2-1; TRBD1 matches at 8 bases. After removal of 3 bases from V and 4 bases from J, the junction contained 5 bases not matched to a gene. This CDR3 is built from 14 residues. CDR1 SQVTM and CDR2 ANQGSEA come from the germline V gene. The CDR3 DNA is TGCAGCGTTGACGGCAGGGGGCCTTACAATGAGCAGTTCTTC. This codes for CSVDGRGPYNEQFF.

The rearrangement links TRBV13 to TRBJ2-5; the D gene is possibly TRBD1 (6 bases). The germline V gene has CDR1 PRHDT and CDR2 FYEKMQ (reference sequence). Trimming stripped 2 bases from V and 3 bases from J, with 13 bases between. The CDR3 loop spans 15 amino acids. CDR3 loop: CASSLRTAIKETQYF. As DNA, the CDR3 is TGTGCCAGCAGCTTAAGGACAGCGATAAAAGAGACCCAGTACTTC.

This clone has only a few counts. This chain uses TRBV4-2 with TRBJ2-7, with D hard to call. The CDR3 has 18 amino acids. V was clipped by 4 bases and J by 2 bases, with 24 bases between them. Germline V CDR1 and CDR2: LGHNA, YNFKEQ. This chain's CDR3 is CASSPAVSPVTPTYEQYF. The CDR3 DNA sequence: TGTGCCAGCAGCCCCGCGGTTTCACCCGTTACACCTACCTACGAGCAGTACTTC.

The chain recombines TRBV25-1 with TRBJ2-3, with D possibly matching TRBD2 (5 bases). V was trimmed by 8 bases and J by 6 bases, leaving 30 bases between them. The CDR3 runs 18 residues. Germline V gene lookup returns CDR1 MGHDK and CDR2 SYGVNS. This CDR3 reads CASSYQAPGGLISDTQYF. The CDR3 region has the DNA TGTGCCAGCTCTTACCAAGCCCCGGGCGGGCTTATTTCGGATACGCAGTATTTT.

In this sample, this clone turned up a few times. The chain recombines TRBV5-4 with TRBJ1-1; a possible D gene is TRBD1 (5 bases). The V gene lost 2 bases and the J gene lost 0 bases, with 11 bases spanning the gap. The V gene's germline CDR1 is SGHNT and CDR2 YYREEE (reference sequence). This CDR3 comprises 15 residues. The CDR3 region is CASSLIGDLNTEAFF. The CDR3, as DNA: TGTGCCAGCAGCTTAATAGGGGACCTGAACACTGAAGCTTTCTTT.

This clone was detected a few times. The CDR3 coding sequence is TGTGCCAGCAGCCAAGCCCTCGGCAATGAGCAGTTCTTC. Its protein product is CASSQALGNEQFF. The chain has TRBV14 and TRBJ2-1; no clear D. Germline assignment: CDR1 SGHDN and CDR2 FVKESK. This CDR3 comprises 13 residues. Trimming shortened V by 1 base and J by 6 bases, and 7 bases separated the two germline ends.

The CDR3 here is CASSPGRPPVGGETQYF. As DNA, the CDR3 is TGTGCCAGCAGCCCAGGACGTCCTCCCGTCGGGGGGGAGACCCAGTACTTC. The rearrangement uses TRBV9 and TRBJ2-5; 7 nucleotides agree with TRBD2. The CDR3 is 17 residues long. V lost 4 bases and J lost 5; bases outside the gene matches: 17. CDR1 and CDR2 (germline): SGDLS, YYNGEE.

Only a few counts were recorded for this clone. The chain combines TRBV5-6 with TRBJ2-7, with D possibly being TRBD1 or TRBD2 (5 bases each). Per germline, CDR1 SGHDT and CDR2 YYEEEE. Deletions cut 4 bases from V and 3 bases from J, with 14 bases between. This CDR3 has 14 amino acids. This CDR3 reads CASSPGRYSYEQYF. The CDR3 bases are TGTGCCAGCAGCCCGGGACGATACAGCTACGAGCAGTACTTC.

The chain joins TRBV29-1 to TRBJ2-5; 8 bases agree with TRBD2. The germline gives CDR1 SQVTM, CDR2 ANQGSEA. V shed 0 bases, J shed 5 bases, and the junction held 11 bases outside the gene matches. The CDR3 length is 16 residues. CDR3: CSVEELRGGMGETQYF. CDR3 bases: TGCAGCGTTGAAGAACTACGGGGGGGGATGGGCGAGACCCAGTACTTC.

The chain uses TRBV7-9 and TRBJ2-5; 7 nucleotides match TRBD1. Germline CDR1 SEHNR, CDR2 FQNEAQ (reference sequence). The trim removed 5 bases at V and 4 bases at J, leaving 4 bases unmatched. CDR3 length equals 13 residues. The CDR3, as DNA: TGTGCCAGCAGCGGACAGGAGCGAGAGACCCAGTACTTC. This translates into CASSGQERETQYF.

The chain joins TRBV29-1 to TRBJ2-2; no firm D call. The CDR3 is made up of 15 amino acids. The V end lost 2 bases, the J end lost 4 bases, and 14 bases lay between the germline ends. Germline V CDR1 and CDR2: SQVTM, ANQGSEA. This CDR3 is CSVEIGRVGTGELFF. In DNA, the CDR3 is TGCAGCGTTGAAATCGGTAGGGTTGGCACCGGGGAGCTGTTTTTT.